This paragraph covers one T cell receptor beta chain sequence. The antigen is unknown. This sample was taken from a study of vaccination effects on CD4 cells after COVID-19. The study's findings and limits: The study dataset contains few convalescent patients and includes no early post-infection timepoints.

V lost 0 bases, J lost 0 bases, and 7 bases lay in between. Germline V CDR1 and CDR2: SGHRS, YFSETQ. The CDR3 totals 14 residues. Assay: immunoSEQ multiplex PCR; the TCRdb copy retains only in-frame clones and omits some. The data contain tens of thousands of clones, 76% of them singletons. Prior to sequencing, the ViraFEST assay stimulated PBMC with viral peptide pools, which expanded the antigen-specific CD4+ T cells. Around day 10 of culture, CD4+ T cells were separated out. According to PCR results, the person was infected with SARS-CoV-2 between March and December 2020. In culture with roughly 10 IU/ml IL-2 and 9 to 10 ug/ml peptides, PBMC were grown at a few million per well.

The receptor comes from a human donor who had a prior SARS-CoV-2 infection. The chain recombines TRBV5-1 with TRBJ2-7; no definite D call. The source was CD4+ T cells from PBMCs cultured with HIV peptides, collected before COVID-19 vaccination. Subset meaning: HIV-1 Nef peptide pool negative control/reference culture. CDR3 nucleotides: TGCGCCAGCAGCTTGGGGGTTAACTCCTACGAGCAGTACTTC. Residues: CASSLGVNSYEQYF.